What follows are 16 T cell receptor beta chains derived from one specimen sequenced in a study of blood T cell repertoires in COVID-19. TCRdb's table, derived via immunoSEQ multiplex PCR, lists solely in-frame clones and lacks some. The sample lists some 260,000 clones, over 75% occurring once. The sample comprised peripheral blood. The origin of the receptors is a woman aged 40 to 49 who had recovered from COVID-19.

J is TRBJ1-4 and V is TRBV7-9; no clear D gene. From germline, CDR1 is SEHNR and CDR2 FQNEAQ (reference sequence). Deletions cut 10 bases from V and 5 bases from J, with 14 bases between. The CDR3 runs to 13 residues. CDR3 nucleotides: TGTGCCACGGGCGGAGGTCCCAATGAAAAACTGTTTTTT. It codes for CATGGGPNEKLFF.

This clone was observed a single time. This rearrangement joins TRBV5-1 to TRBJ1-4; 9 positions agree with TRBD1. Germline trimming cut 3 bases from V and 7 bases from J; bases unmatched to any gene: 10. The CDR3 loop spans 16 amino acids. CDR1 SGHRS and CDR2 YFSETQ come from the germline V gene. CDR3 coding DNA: TGCGCCAGCAGCTCGCAAACAGGGGGCGCCGGTGAAAAACTGTTTTTT. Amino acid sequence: CASSSQTGGAGEKLFF.

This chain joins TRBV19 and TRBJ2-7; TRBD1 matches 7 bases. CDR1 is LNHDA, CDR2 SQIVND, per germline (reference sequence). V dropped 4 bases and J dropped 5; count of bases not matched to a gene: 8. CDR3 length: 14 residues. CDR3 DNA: TGTGCCAGTAGTACTTCTCGACAGGGCAACGAGCAGTACTTC. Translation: CASSTSRQGNEQYF.

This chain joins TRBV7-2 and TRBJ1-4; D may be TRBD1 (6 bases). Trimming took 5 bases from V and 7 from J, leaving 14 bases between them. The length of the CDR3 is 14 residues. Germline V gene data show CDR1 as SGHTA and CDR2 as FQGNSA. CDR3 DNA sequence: TGTGCCAGCAGCCCCTCAGGGGCAGGTGAAAAACTGTTTTTT. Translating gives CASSPSGAGEKLFF.

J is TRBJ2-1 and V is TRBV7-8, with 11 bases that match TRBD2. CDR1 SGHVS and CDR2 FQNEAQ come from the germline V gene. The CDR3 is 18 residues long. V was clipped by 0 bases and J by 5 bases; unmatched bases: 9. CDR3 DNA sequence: TGTGCCAGCAGCTTAGCCCCCCTAGCGGGGGGCCGTGACAATGAGCAGTTCTTC. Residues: CASSLAPLAGGRDNEQFF. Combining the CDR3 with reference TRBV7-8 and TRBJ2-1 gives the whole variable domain GAGVSQSPRYKVAKRGQDVALRCDPISGHVSLFWYQQALGQGPEFLTYFQNEAQLDKSGLPSDRFFAERPEGSVSTLKIQRTQQEDSAVYLCASSLAPLAGGRDNEQFFGPGTRLTVL.

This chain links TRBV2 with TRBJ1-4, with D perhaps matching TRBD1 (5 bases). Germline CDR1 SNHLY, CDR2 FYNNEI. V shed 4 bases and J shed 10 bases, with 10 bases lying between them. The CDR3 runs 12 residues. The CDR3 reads CASSGGRGKLFF. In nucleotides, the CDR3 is TGTGCCAGCAGTGGGGGCCGTGGAAAACTGTTTTTT.

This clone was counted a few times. The CDR3 is CASSLTPGQSTGELFF. The CDR3 coding sequence is TGTGCCAGCAGCTTAACCCCGGGACAGAGCACCGGGGAGCTGTTTTTT. V is TRBV7-2 and J is TRBJ2-2; 7 bases are shared with TRBD1. With V trimmed by 2 bases and J by 4 bases, 7 bases remained unmatched. CDR3 size: 16 residues. Germline CDR1 SGHTA, CDR2 FQGNSA. Using reference TRBV7-2 and TRBJ2-2 for the parts outside the CDR3, the full variable domain is GAGVSQSPSNKVTEKGKDVELRCDPISGHTALYWYRQSLGQGLEFLIYFQGNSAPDKSGLPSDRFSAERTGGSVSTLTIQRTQQEDSAVYLCASSLTPGQSTGELFFGEGSRLTVL.

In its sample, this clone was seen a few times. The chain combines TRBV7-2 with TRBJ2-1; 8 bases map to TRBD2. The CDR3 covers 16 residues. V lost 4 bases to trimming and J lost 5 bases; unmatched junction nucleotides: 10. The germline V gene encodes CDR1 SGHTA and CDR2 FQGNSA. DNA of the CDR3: TGTGCCAGCAGCTCGGGGAGGCTAGCGGGCCACAATGAGCAGTTCTTC. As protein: CASSSGRLAGHNEQFF. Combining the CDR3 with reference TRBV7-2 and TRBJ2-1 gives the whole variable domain GAGVSQSPSNKVTEKGKDVELRCDPISGHTALYWYRQSLGQGLEFLIYFQGNSAPDKSGLPSDRFSAERTGGSVSTLTIQRTQQEDSAVYLCASSSGRLAGHNEQFFGPGTRLTVL.

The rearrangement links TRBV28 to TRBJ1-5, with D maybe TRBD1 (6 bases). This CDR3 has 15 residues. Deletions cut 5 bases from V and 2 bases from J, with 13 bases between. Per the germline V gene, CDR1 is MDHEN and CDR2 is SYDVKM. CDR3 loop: CASSTTGLGNQPQHF. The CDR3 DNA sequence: TGTGCCAGCAGTACTACAGGGTTGGGCAATCAGCCCCAGCATTTT.

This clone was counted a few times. The CDR3 nucleotides read TGCGCCAGCAGCTTGGCTGGCGGGGGGTCCCAGGAGACCCAGTACTTC. Translated, it gives CASSLAGGGSQETQYF. This rearrangement joins TRBV5-1 to TRBJ2-5; TRBD2 matches 8 bases. Germline-derived CDR1 and CDR2 are SGHRS and YFSETQ. This CDR3 is 16 amino acids long. V was pared by 0 bases and J by 5 bases, with 9 bases of the junction left unmatched. The full variable domain, with the rest looked up from reference TRBV5-1 and TRBJ2-5, is KAGVTQTPRYLIKTRGQQVTLSCSPISGHRSVSWYQQTPGQGLQFLFEYFSETQRNKGNFPGRFSGRQFSNSRSEMNVSTLELGDSALYLCASSLAGGGSQETQYFGPGTRLLVL.

The CDR3 here is CASGLGSGWDRSSNEQFF. The CDR3 DNA reads TGTGCTAGTGGTTTGGGGTCTGGTTGGGACAGGTCGAGCAATGAGCAGTTCTTC. The chain couples TRBV12-5 to TRBJ2-1, with TRBD1 matching 8 bases. Losses at the gene ends were 1 base for V and 6 bases for J; bases not matched to a gene: 14. CDR1 LGHNT and CDR2 FRNRAP come from the germline V gene. CDR3 length: 18 amino acids.

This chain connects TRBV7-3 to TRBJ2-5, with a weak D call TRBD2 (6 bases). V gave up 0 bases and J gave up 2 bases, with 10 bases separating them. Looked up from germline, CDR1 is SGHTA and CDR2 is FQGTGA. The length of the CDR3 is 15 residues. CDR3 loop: CASSLTNGLQETQYF. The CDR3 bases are TGTGCCAGCAGCTTAACCAATGGACTACAAGAGACCCAGTACTTC.

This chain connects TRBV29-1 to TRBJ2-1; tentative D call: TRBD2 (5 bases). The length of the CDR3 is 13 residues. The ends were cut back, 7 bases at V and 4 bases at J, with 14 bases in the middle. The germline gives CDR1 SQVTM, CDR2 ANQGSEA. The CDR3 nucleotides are TGCAGCGCCGAACGGCTAGCATACAATGAGCAGTTCTTC. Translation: CSAERLAYNEQFF.

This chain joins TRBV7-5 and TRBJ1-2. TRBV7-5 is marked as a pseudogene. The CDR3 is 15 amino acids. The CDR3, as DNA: TGTGCCAGAAGCTTATGGATAGGGAGGAACTATGGCTACACCTTC. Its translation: CARSLWIGRNYGYTF.

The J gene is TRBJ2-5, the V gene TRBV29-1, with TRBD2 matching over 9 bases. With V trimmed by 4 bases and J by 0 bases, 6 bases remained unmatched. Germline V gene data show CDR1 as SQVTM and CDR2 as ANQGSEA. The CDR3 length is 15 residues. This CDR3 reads CSVVPSGAYQETQYF. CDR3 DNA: TGCAGCGTTGTACCTAGCGGGGCGTACCAAGAGACCCAGTACTTC.

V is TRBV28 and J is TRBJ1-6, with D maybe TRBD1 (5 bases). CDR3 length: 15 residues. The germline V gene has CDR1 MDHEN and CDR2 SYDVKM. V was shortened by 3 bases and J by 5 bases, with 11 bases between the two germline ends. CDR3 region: CASSFRGRDNSPLHF. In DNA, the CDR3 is TGTGCCAGCAGTTTTCGGGGGAGGGATAATTCACCCCTCCACTTT.